The source of this TCR beta chain is a study of blood T cell repertoires in COVID-19. Whole-study context: PBMCs, B-cell-depleted T cells, or T cells provided the cDNA or gDNA that made up the material.

As handled by the study authors: Estimates of nucleated cell counts were drawn from the amplification of reference gene primers. Data came from immunoSEQ multiplex PCR; TCRdb stores just in-frame clones and leaves some out. From that table come the V and J calls and clone size; the DNA was used to work out D and trimming. Of about 430,000 clones listed, 85% to 90% are singletons. Cohort assignment relied on participant-reported clinical history. Specimen: PBMCs or T cells enriched from blood (not recorded which). The TCR comes from a man under 40 who had recovered from COVID-19.

This chain's CDR3 is CASSLGRTGSNYGYTF. The CDR3 region has the DNA TGTGCCAGCAGCTTAGGCCGGACAGGATCTAACTATGGCTACACCTTC. The genes are TRBV13 and TRBJ1-2, with 7 bases that match TRBD1. The germline CDR1 and CDR2 sequences are PRHDT and FYEKMQ (reference sequence). J gave up 0 bases and V 0 bases, and 4 bases lay outside the gene matches. The CDR3 covers 16 residues.